This T cell receptor (beta chain) was sequenced for a study of cytomegalovirus exposure and HLA in healthy donors. Healthy donors of bone marrow made up the group. Trimming cost V 6 bases and J 2 bases, with 10 bases left between them. The CDR3 extends over 13 amino acids. The germline CDR1 and CDR2 sequences are MDHEN and SYDVKM. The PCR had 60 Vbeta and 13 Jbeta primers. TCRdb keeps only in-frame clones here, not all; method: immunoSEQ multiplex PCR. Of about 120,000 clones listed, 70% to 85% are singletons. Broader study findings: Earlier analysis looked at TCR beta V segments, and most were productive about 90% or about 30% of the time. Analyzed later, most CMV-associated TCR beta chains appeared HLA-restricted.

This clone has just one count. The antigen is unknown. The sequence came from a man over 45 in good health and CMV-seropositive. The V call is TRBV28, the J call TRBJ1-1; D is unclear. The material sequenced was PBMCs. The CDR3 protein is CASRLSRNTEAFF. As DNA, the CDR3 is TGTGCCAGCAGGCTGAGCCGAAACACTGAAGCTTTCTTT.